This T cell receptor beta chain appears in the sequencing data of a study of T cell repertoires in cytomegalovirus infection. Study at large: Recently identified HLA-C-restricted and well-studied HLA-B-restricted CMV epitopes were used. Public TCR beta signatures were indicative of both CMV infection and a matching HLA type. General observations from the study: Carriers of CMV and the relevant HLA type were discriminated by public TCR beta frequency. The response measured ex vivo was dominated by TCR beta clonotypes (HLA-C-restricted and CMV-specific).

With regard to this clonotype: Antigen unknown.

Germline lookup yields CDR1 MNHEY and CDR2 SVGAGI. The CDR3 contains 17 residues. V shed 4 bases, J shed 1 base, and the junction held 9 bases outside the gene matches. MiXCR was run by TCRdb on the reads, yielding one entry per CDR3 protein. Of about 770,000 distinct CDR3 sequences listed, 25% to 30% are singletons. The material sequenced was cultured CD8+ T cells from PBMCs, taken from culture after CMV antigen stimulation. The source is a human donor in good health (CMV status not recorded). Some clones in this sample may be carry-over from other donors' samples. The chain employs TRBV6-5 and TRBJ2-3; TRBD1 aligns across 9 bases. CDR3: CASSLTDRGSGTDTQYF. The CDR3 DNA follows: TGTGCCAGCAGTTTGACGGACAGGGGCTCGGGCACAGATACGCAGTATTTT.